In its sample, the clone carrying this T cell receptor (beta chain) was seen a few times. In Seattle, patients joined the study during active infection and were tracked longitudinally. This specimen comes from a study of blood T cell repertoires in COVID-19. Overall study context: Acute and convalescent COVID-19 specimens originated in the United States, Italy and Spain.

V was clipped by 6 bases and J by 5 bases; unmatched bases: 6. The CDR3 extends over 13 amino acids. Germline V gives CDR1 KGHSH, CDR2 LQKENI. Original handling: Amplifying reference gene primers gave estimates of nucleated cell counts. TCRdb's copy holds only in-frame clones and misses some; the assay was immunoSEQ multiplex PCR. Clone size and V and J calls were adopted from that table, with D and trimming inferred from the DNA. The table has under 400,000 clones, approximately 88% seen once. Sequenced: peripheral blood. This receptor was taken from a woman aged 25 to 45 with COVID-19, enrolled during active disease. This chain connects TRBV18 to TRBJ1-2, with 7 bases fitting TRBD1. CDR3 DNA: TGTGCCAGCTCCCTCGACAGGGATTATGGCTACACCTTC. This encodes CASSLDRDYGYTF.